This T cell receptor beta chain was observed in a study of a mutant IDH1 vaccine in newly diagnosed glioma. The time point was: baseline, week 1 (first vaccination visit). Treatment reported: pre-vaccination baseline after standard-of-care therapy. This CDR3 has 11 amino acids. From germline, CDR1 is MDHEN and CDR2 SYDVKM. The ends were cut back, 6 bases at V and 0 bases at J, with 2 bases in the middle. Details on this clone: The sample contains more than one DNA sequence encoding this CDR3.

Method: immunoSEQ multiplex PCR; TCRdb's copy keeps in-frame clones and lacks some. In the table there are tens of thousands of clones, under 90% of which are singletons. The TCR originated in a woman between 50 and 59 years old with glioma. The V and J genes are TRBV28 and TRBJ1-1; D gene unclear. Material: PBMCs, obtained from a glioma patient treated with radiotherapy, temozolomide or both. The CDR3 nucleotides read TGTGCCAGCAGATTGAACACTGAAGCTTTCTTT. It translates to CASRLNTEAFF.